Each of the 26 T cell receptor beta chains below was sequenced from the same sample in a study of control samples from healthy donors and cancer patients (dated by TCRdb to 2018 to 2021). Receptor amplification or capture employed the immunoSEQ multiplex PCR assay. Imported from immuneACCESS, the table was reduced by TCRdb to in-frame sequences with V and J called. These copies leave out some clones; in studies compared against another copy, an unresolved V gene accounts for under half, and the cause of the remainder is not known. This sample gives 140,000 or so clones in total; 91% of them show up just once. About 3% of the sample rests with the top ten. The sequenced material came from blood. These receptors came from a young man in good health.

V is TRBV4-2 and J is TRBJ2-1; TRBD2 matches 7 bases. Trimming at V came to 2 bases and at J to 7 bases, leaving 14 bases not matched to a gene. The CDR3 covers 17 residues. Germline V lookup: CDR1 LGHNA, CDR2 YNFKEQ. The CDR3 region is CASSQLSRLAGGNEQFF. In nucleotides, the CDR3 is TGTGCCAGCAGCCAACTCAGCCGACTAGCCGGGGGAAATGAGCAGTTCTTC.

Here the CDR3 DNA reads TGTGCCAGCAGCCCTCAGGTAGCGGGGTCCTACGAGCAGTACTTC. It specifies CASSPQVAGSYEQYF. The V gene is TRBV3-1 (or the pseudogene TRBV3-2), the J gene TRBJ2-7; 8 bases match TRBD2. Germline CDR1 LGHDT, CDR2 YNNKEL (reference sequence). Losses at the gene ends were 4 bases for V and 1 base for J; bases not matched to a gene: 6. CDR3 length: 15 amino acids.

The sample holds one count of this clone. The chain joins TRBV5-8 to TRBJ1-5, with D possibly matching TRBD1 (6 bases). The CDR3 sequence is 15 residues long. Germline CDR1 and CDR2: SGHTS and YDEGEE. The V end was cut by 0 bases, the J end by 3 bases, with 10 bases between. The CDR3 sequence is CASSLGQANNQPQHF. The DNA of the CDR3 is TGTGCCAGCAGCTTGGGACAGGCGAACAATCAGCCCCAGCATTTT.

This clone was seen only a few times. CDR3 coding DNA: TGTGCCAGCACCCCGGACGGATCCTACGAGCAGTACTTC. It codes for CASTPDGSYEQYF. The chain combines TRBV25-1 with TRBJ2-7, with D uncertain. Trimming shortened V by 7 bases and J by 1 base, and 11 bases separated the two germline ends. Germline CDR1 MGHDK, CDR2 SYGVNS. The CDR3 totals 13 residues.

This chain joins TRBV6-1 and TRBJ1-3, with 8 bases fitting TRBD1. V was clipped by 2 bases and J by 3 bases; unmatched bases: 6. Germline CDR1 is MNHNS and CDR2 is SASEGT. The CDR3 covers 16 residues. The CDR3 region has the DNA TGTGCCAGCAGTGAATGGGACAGGACTTTTGGAAACACCATATATTTT. Translating it yields CASSEWDRTFGNTIYF.

CDR3 residues: CASSKQVYPYTF. The CDR3 nucleotides read TGTGCCAGCAGCAAGCAGGTTTACCCTTACACCTTC. The chain is built from TRBV21-1 and TRBJ1-2; the table calls TRBD1, which could not be checked here. TRBV21-1 counts as a pseudogene. The CDR3 is made up of 12 amino acids.

The gene calls are TRBV9 and TRBJ2-3, with D possibly matching TRBD2 (6 bases). Looked up from germline, CDR1 is SGDLS and CDR2 is YYNGEE. V shed 6 bases and J shed 3 bases, with 17 bases lying between them. The length of the CDR3 is 15 residues. CDR3 protein: CASTLGGGRTDTQYF. The CDR3 coding sequence is TGTGCCAGCACCCTCGGGGGAGGAAGGACAGATACGCAGTATTTT.

The J gene is TRBJ2-1, the V gene TRBV27; 15 bases are a match to TRBD2. CDR3 size: 17 residues. Germline V gene lookup returns CDR1 MNHEY and CDR2 SMNVEV (reference sequence). With V trimmed by 4 bases and J by 0 bases, 1 base remained unmatched. The CDR3 is CASSWTSGGASYNEQFF. In nucleotides, the CDR3 is TGTGCCAGCAGTTGGACTAGCGGGGGGGCCTCCTACAATGAGCAGTTCTTC.

V and J are TRBV7-2 and TRBJ2-7; D is ambiguous. V lost 2 bases and J 4 bases, leaving 9 bases between the germline ends. Germline V gene lookup returns CDR1 SGHTA and CDR2 FQGNSA. This CDR3 is 13 amino acids long. CDR3 region: CASSLNNLYEQYF. The DNA for the CDR3 is TGTGCCAGCAGCTTAAACAACCTTTACGAGCAGTACTTC.

V usage is TRBV7-3 and J usage is TRBJ2-1; 10 nucleotides line up with TRBD2. J gave up 5 bases and V 4 bases, and 5 bases lay outside the gene matches. Looked up from germline, CDR1 is SGHTA and CDR2 is FQGTGA. This CDR3 has 15 amino acids. CDR3 nucleotides: TGTGCCAGCAGCTCAACTAGCGGGGAGGACAATGAGCAGTTCTTC. Its translation is CASSSTSGEDNEQFF.

This chain links TRBV19 with TRBJ1-4; 10 bases map to TRBD1. Germline assignment: CDR1 LNHDA and CDR2 SQIVND (reference sequence). V trimming: 6 bases; J trimming: 3 bases; junction bases outside the gene matches: 7. The CDR3 extends over 16 amino acids. In DNA form, the CDR3 reads TGTGCCAGTAGCCCCGACAGGGGGCCGGCTAATGAAAAACTGTTTTTT. Protein product: CASSPDRGPANEKLFF.

The chain recombines TRBV2 with TRBJ1-5, with D perhaps matching TRBD1 (6 bases). V lost 3 bases, J lost 15 bases, and 21 bases lay in between. CDR1 SNHLY and CDR2 FYNNEI come from the germline V gene. The CDR3 consists of 14 residues. Written as DNA, the CDR3 is TGTGCCAGCAGTGATCGACAGGAGCCATACGGTTGGCATTTT. This encodes CASSDRQEPYGWHF.

This rearrangement joins TRBV6-1 to TRBJ2-4; D perhaps matches TRBD2 (5 bases). This CDR3 has 14 residues. The V and J ends lost 3 bases and 3 bases respectively, with 9 bases between them. Germline V lookup: CDR1 MNHNS, CDR2 SASEGT. CDR3: CASSDGVGKNIQYF. As DNA, the CDR3 is TGTGCCAGCAGTGACGGGGTGGGCAAAAACATTCAGTACTTC.

The chain recombines TRBV5-1 with TRBJ2-7; no firm D call. This CDR3 comprises 14 residues. Looked up from germline, CDR1 is SGHRS and CDR2 is YFSETQ. Trimming took 2 bases from V and 0 from J, leaving 9 bases between them. CDR3 loop: CASSFQAHSYEQYF. Here the CDR3 DNA reads TGCGCCAGCAGCTTCCAGGCTCACTCCTACGAGCAGTACTTC.

The table lists this clone with a few counts. The genes are TRBV5-4 and TRBJ1-5; 7 nucleotides match TRBD1. Trimming at V came to 4 bases and at J to 4 bases, leaving 8 bases not matched to a gene. This CDR3 has 15 residues. Germline V gives CDR1 SGHNT, CDR2 YYREEE (reference sequence). In DNA, the CDR3 is TGTGCCAGCAGCCCAGGGCCGGGACAGAATCAGCCCCAGCATTTT. Translated, it gives CASSPGPGQNQPQHF.

This clone was seen ten or more times. The chain combines TRBV12-5 with TRBJ1-6, with D possibly being TRBD1 (6 bases). Per germline, CDR1 LGHNT and CDR2 FRNRAP. The CDR3 covers 16 residues. The V end lost 0 bases, the J end lost 10 bases, and 16 bases lay between the germline ends. The CDR3 nucleotides are TGTGCTAGTGGTTTGGTGGCCAGGGGATGGAACTCACCCCTCCACTTT. Amino acids: CASGLVARGWNSPLHF.

The V gene is TRBV28, the J gene TRBJ1-4, with D hard to call. The CDR3 spans 14 residues. Trimming left V 7 bases short and J 4 bases short, with 13 bases between. Germline V gene sequence: CDR1 MDHEN, CDR2 SYDVKM. This CDR3 reads CASTAGGYNEKLFF. The CDR3 coding sequence is TGTGCCAGCACCGCGGGAGGATATAATGAAAAACTGTTTTTT.

The rearrangement links TRBV9 to TRBJ1-1; possible D gene TRBD1, 5 bases. V lost 0 bases to trimming and J lost 4 bases, with 13 bases between them. This CDR3 spans 15 amino acids. Germline CDR1 SGDLS, CDR2 YYNGEE. The CDR3: CASSVAAGQTTEAFF. CDR3 DNA: TGTGCCAGCAGCGTAGCGGCAGGGCAGACCACTGAAGCTTTCTTT.

The V and J genes are TRBV2 and TRBJ2-7; 8 bases line up with TRBD1. J was trimmed by 0 bases and V by 8 bases; bases with no gene match: 9. Germline loops: CDR1 SNHLY, CDR2 FYNNEI. This CDR3 has 15 amino acids. Here the CDR3 DNA reads TGTGCCAGCCTCTCGCGACAGGGGCCCTCCTACGAGCAGTACTTC. The encoded protein is CASLSRQGPSYEQYF.

The rearrangement joins TRBV5-4 to TRBJ2-1, with 7 bases aligning to TRBD1. V shed 4 bases, J shed 3 bases, and the junction held 7 bases outside the gene matches. This CDR3 has 15 residues. Germline CDR1 is SGHNT and CDR2 is YYREEE (reference sequence). The CDR3 is CASSLEQGSYNEQFF. CDR3 nucleotide sequence: TGTGCCAGCAGCCTCGAACAGGGGAGCTACAATGAGCAGTTCTTC. The variable domain in full, completed from reference TRBV5-4 and TRBJ2-1, reads ETGVTQSPTHLIKTRGQQVTLRCSSQSGHNTVSWYQQALGQGPQFIFQYYREEENGRGNFPPRFSGLQFPNYSSELNVNALELDDSALYLCASSLEQGSYNEQFFGPGTRLTVL.

The rearrangement links TRBV29-1 to TRBJ1-2; 10 nucleotides agree with TRBD1. CDR1 and CDR2 (germline): SQVTM, ANQGSEA. CDR3 length: 14 amino acids. The J segment lost 7 bases and the V segment lost 5 bases, leaving 10 bases of the junction unmatched. The CDR3, as DNA: TGCAGCGTTACACCGGGACAGGGGTCCCCTGGCTACACCTTC. Amino acid sequence: CSVTPGQGSPGYTF.

The chain couples TRBV2 to TRBJ1-5; TRBD1 matches at 7 bases. J was trimmed by 0 bases and V by 6 bases; bases with no gene match: 8. CDR3 length equals 16 residues. Germline assignment: CDR1 SNHLY and CDR2 FYNNEI. The CDR3: CASSAGQTYSNQPQHF. The CDR3, as DNA: TGTGCCAGCAGCGCGGGACAGACTTATAGCAATCAGCCCCAGCATTTT.

The J gene is TRBJ1-6, the V gene TRBV12-3 or TRBV12-4, with 9 bases aligning to TRBD1. The CDR3 is 13 amino acids. V lost 6 bases, J lost 7 bases, and 1 base stayed unmatched. CDR3 in amino acids: CASRGQGNSPLHF. Here the CDR3 DNA reads TGTGCCAGCAGGGGACAGGGCAATTCACCCCTCCACTTT.

The chain uses TRBV18 and TRBJ1-4; D possibly corresponds to TRBD1 (5 bases). CDR3 length: 14 amino acids. Germline values: CDR1 KGHSH, CDR2 LQKENI. V shed 0 bases and J shed 4 bases, with 6 bases lying between them. CDR3 nucleotides: TGTGCCAGCTCACCACCAGGGGATAATGAAAAACTGTTTTTT. It is translated as CASSPPGDNEKLFF.

V usage is TRBV6-5 and J usage is TRBJ2-7, with no clear D. Trimming removed 6 bases from V and 1 base from J, with 13 bases in between. In germline, CDR1 is MNHEY, CDR2 SVGAGI. The CDR3 is 14 amino acids. This CDR3 is CASSPVSLSYEQYF. Written as DNA, the CDR3 is TGTGCCAGCAGCCCCGTCTCACTTTCCTACGAGCAGTACTTC.

This clone was recorded once. V usage is TRBV9 and J usage is TRBJ2-3, with 16 bases aligning to TRBD2. CDR1 SGDLS and CDR2 YYNGEE come from the germline V gene. With V trimmed by 4 bases and J by 0 bases, 5 bases remained unmatched. This CDR3 has 18 amino acids. For the CDR3, the DNA is TGTGCCAGCAGCCCCGGGACTAGCGGGGGGGCTAGCACAGATACGCAGTATTTT. Amino acids: CASSPGTSGGASTDTQYF.